Detailed here is one T cell receptor beta chain. The data were obtained in a study of control samples from healthy donors and cancer patients. Only in-frame clones appear in the TCRdb table, and some are missing; sequencing was by immunoSEQ multiplex PCR. The repertoire consists of roughly 95,000 clones, with 70% to 90% occurring once and the leading ten covering less than 15%. The CDR3 has 13 amino acids. V shed 5 bases and J shed 2 bases, with 10 bases lying between them. The germline gives CDR1 LGHNT, CDR2 FRNRAP. The sample was blood. The chain recombines TRBV12-5 with TRBJ2-7; no clear D gene. The TCR comes from a man aged 30-40 years in good health. As DNA, the CDR3 is TGTGCTAGTGGTACTTCGGATGCCTACGAGCAGTACTTC. This encodes CASGTSDAYEQYF.